The 7 T cell receptor beta chains below all came from one sample that was sequenced in a study of shared clonotypes between healthy human individuals. Profiled with immunoSEQ multiplex PCR; TCRdb holds only in-frame clones, not every one. This sample carries millions of clones, roughly 94% of them seen once, and the ten largest clones take 0.1% to 0.15%. Material: naive CD4+ T cells sorted from blood. Subset specified: CD45RA+ positively selected. All receptors derive from a man younger than 35 in good health.

The V call is TRBV10-2, the J call TRBJ2-3; D is unresolved. Germline lookup yields CDR1 WSHSY and CDR2 SAAADI. There are 13 residues in the CDR3. Trimming took 3 bases from V and 5 from J, leaving 9 bases between them. The chain's CDR3 is CASSDTRVDTQYF. The DNA of the CDR3 is TGCGCCAGCAGTGACACGCGAGTAGATACGCAGTATTTT.

The V and J genes are TRBV4-1 and TRBJ2-3, with 9 bases lining up with TRBD2. This CDR3 is 13 amino acids long. V was pared by 3 bases and J by 15 bases, with 10 bases of the junction left unmatched. From germline, CDR1 is MGHRA and CDR2 YSYEKL. CDR3 sequence reads: CASSHPGTSSSYF. For the CDR3, the DNA is TGCGCCAGCAGCCATCCCGGGACTAGCAGCTCTTATTTT.

The V and J genes are TRBV5-4 and TRBJ1-1; 11 nucleotides line up with TRBD1. The germline V gene has CDR1 SGHNT and CDR2 YYREEE (reference sequence). Trimming removed 4 bases from V and 0 bases from J; junction bases left unmatched: 8. The CDR3 runs 17 residues. The CDR3 is CASSIGQGAGMNTEAFF. The DNA of the CDR3 is TGTGCCAGCAGCATAGGACAGGGGGCTGGAATGAACACTGAAGCTTTCTTT.

The CDR3 DNA reads as TGCAGCGTTGCGACAGGGGGCGGCACAGATACGCAGTATTTT. This translates into CSVATGGGTDTQYF. The rearrangement links TRBV29-1 to TRBJ2-3; 10 bases agree with TRBD1. Germline V gene sequence: CDR1 SQVTM, CDR2 ANQGSEA. CDR3 size: 14 residues. V shed 4 bases and J 1 base; nucleotides not matched to a gene: 2.

J is TRBJ2-7 and V is TRBV11-2; a possible D gene is TRBD1 (6 bases). The V gene lost 1 base and the J gene lost 6 bases, with 13 bases spanning the gap. CDR1 is SGHAT and CDR2 is FQNNGV in the germline V gene. The CDR3 loop spans 14 amino acids. In DNA form, the CDR3 reads TGTGCCAGCAGCTTAGCCAGGGAAGGGGGCGAGCAGTACTTC. This sequence encodes CASSLAREGGEQYF. The full variable domain, rest sourced from reference TRBV11-2 and TRBJ2-7, is EAGVAQSPRYKIIEKRQSVAFWCNPISGHATLYWYQQILGQGPKLLIQFQNNGVVDDSQLPKDRFSAERLKGVDSTLKIQPAKLEDSAVYLCASSLAREGGEQYFGPGTRLTVT.

The count of this clone is one. The rearrangement uses TRBV29-1 and TRBJ2-7; TRBD1 matches 10 bases. Germline assignment: CDR1 SQVTM and CDR2 ANQGSEA. This CDR3 region has 11 residues. The V and J ends lost 4 bases and 11 bases, in that order; junction bases with no gene match: 5. The CDR3 spells CSVGDRGEEYF. In DNA, the CDR3 is TGCAGCGTTGGGGACAGGGGTGAAGAGTACTTC.

The count of this clone is one. This may be a read error: a much more frequent sequence differs by one nucleotide. This sample also contains other DNA sequences that code for the same CDR3. This chain joins TRBV2 and TRBJ2-5; D is possibly TRBD1 (6 bases). This CDR3 region has 13 residues. Trimming shortened V by 6 bases and J by 1 base, and 9 bases separated the two germline ends. Germline values: CDR1 SNHLY, CDR2 FYNNEI. The CDR3: CASSRDTQETQYF. CDR3 sequence (DNA): TGTGCCAGCAGCAGGGACACCCAAGAGACCCAGTACTTC.